This T cell receptor beta chain was recorded in a study of blood T cell repertoires in COVID-19. Study overall: Sites across the United States, Italy and Spain contributed samples from acute and convalescent COVID-19. PBMCs, B-cell-depleted T cells, or T cells provided the cDNA or gDNA that made up the material.

Trimming removed 5 bases from V and 4 bases from J; junction bases left unmatched: 2. Germline assignment: CDR1 SGHAT and CDR2 FQNNGV. The CDR3 has 13 residues. Authors' data handling: Amplification of reference gene primers was used by the study to estimate nucleated cell counts. Assay used: immunoSEQ multiplex PCR; TCRdb lists only in-frame clones, some missing. Clone size and V and J calls were adopted from that table, with D and trimming inferred from the DNA. Of about 140,000 clones listed, approximately 82% are singletons. The TCR was taken from a human donor in a cohort sampled during active COVID-19. The chain employs TRBV11-2 and TRBJ1-1, with 9 bases fitting TRBD1. Material for sequencing was peripheral blood. The CDR3 DNA follows: TGTGCCAGCAGCGTGGACAGGGGCACTGAAGCTTTCTTT. Translating gives CASSVDRGTEAFF.